This TCR beta chain emerged from a study of T-cell reconstitution after alpha-beta-depleted transplantation in children. Study-level findings and limits: Surviving recipient T cells and thymic progenitors produced the high day-60 TCRbeta diversity seen in some patients. T cells produced anew were the main source of T-cell counts and diversity one year after transplant.

About this clonotype itself: Its target is not known.

Preparation of the TCRbeta library was carried out with unique molecular identifiers. One entry per CDR3 protein results from TCRdb running MiXCR on the PCR reads. The profile shows about 300,000 distinct CDR3 sequences, roughly 7.8% of them singletons. Germline CDR1 is MNHEY and CDR2 is SVGAGI. The CDR3 extends over 18 amino acids. Trimming left V 4 bases short and J 0 bases short, with 21 bases between. The sequenced sample was peripheral blood, obtained 360 days after TCRalphabeta/CD19-depleted stem cell transplant. The chain couples TRBV6-5 to TRBJ1-2; possible D gene TRBD1, 5 bases. The sequence came from a female patient aged 2-9 years who had a stem cell transplant for Fanconi anemia, so the T cells may come from the graft donor. CDR3 amino acids: CASSSTGWGGGPNYGYTF. The CDR3 DNA is TGTGCCAGCAGTTCCACCGGCTGGGGCGGTGGACCTAACTATGGCTACACCTTC.